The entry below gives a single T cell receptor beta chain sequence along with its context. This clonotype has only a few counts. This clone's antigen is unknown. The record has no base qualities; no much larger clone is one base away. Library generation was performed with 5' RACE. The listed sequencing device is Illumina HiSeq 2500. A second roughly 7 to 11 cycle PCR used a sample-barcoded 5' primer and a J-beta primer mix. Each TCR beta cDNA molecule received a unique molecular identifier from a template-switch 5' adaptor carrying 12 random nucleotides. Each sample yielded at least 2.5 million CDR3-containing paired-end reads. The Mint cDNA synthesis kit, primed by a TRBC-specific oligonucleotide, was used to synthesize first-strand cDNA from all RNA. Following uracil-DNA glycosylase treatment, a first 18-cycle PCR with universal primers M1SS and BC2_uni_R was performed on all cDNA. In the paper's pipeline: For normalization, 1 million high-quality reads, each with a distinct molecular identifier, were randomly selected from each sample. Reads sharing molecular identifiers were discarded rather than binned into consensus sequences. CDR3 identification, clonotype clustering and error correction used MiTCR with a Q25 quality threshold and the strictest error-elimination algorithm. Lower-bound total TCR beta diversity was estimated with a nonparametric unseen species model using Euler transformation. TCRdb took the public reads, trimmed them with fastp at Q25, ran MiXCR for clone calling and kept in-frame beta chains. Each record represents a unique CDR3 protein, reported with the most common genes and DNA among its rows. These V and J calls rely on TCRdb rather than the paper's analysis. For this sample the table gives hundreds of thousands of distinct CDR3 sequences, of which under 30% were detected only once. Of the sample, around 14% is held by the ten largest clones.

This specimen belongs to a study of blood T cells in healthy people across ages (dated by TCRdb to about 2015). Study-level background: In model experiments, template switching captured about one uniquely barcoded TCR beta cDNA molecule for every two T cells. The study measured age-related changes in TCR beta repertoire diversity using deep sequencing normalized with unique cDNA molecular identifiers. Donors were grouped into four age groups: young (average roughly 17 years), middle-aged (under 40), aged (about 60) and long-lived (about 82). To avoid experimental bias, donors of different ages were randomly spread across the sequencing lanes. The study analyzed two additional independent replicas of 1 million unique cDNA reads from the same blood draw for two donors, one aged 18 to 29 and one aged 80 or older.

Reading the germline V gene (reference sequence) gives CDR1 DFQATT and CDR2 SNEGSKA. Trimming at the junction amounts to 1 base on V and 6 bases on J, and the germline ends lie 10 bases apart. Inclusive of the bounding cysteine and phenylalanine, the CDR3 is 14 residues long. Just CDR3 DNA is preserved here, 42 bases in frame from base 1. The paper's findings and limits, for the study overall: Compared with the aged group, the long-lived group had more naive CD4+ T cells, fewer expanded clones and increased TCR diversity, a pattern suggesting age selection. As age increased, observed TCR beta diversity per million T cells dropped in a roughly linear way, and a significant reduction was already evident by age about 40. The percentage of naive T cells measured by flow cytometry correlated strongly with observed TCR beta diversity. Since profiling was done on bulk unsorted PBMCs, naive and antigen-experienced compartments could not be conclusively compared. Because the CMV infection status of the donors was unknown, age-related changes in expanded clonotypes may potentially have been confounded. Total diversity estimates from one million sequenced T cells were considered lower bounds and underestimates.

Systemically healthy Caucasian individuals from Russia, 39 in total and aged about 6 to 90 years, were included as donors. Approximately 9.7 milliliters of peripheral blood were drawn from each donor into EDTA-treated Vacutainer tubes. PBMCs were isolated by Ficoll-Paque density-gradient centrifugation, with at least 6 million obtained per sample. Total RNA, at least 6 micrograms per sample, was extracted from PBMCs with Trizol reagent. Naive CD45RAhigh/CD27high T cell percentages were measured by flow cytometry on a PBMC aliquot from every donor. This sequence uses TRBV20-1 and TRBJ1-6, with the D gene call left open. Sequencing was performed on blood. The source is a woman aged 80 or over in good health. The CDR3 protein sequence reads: CSARAVVSNSPLHF. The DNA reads TGCAGTGCTAGAGCAGTGGTCAGTAATTCACCCCTCCACTTT.